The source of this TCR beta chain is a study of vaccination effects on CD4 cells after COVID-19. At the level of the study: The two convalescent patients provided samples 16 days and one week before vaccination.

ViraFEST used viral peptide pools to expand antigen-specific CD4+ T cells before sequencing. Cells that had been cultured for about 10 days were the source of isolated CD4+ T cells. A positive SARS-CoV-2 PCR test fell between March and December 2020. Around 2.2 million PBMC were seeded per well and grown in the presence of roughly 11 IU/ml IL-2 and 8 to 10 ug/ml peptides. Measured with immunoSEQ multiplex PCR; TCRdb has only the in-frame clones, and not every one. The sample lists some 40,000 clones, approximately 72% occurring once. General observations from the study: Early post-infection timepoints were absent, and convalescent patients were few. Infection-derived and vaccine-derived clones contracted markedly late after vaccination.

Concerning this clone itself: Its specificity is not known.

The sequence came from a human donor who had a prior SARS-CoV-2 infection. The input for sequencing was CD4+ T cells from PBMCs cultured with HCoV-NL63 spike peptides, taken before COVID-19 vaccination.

The chain's CDR3 is CASSLSGATETQYF. The CDR3 DNA is TGTGCCAGCAGCTTGTCTGGGGCGACGGAGACCCAGTACTTC. The V and J genes are TRBV7-9 and TRBJ2-5, with D tentatively TRBD1 (5 bases). The CDR3 runs 14 residues. The germline CDR1 and CDR2 sequences are SEHNR and FQNEAQ (reference sequence). Trimming stripped 3 bases from V and 5 bases from J, with 13 bases between.